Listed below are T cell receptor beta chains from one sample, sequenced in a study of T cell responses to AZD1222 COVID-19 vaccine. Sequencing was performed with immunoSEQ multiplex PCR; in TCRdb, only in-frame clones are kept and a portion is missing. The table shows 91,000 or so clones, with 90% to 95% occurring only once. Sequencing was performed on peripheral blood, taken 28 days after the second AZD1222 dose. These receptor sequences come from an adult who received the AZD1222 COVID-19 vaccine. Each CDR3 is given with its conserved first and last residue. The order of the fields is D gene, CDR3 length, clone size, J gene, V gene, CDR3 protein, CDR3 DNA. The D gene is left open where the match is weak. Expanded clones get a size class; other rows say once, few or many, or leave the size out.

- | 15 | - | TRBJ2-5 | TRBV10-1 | CASSESGSQGQTQYF | TGCGCCAGCAGTGAGTCGGGGTCCCAGGGCCAGACCCAGTACTTC
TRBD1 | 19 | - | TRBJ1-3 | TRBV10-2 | CASSSLGRDSGHSGNTIYF | TGCGCCAGCAGTTCCTTAGGCCGGGACAGTGGCCACTCTGGAAACACCATATATTTT
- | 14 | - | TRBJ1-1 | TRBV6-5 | CASSYRAKSTEAFF | TGTGCCAGCAGTTACCGGGCGAAGAGCACTGAAGCTTTCTTT
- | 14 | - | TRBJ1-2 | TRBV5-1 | CASSTGQMNYGYTF | TGCGCCAGCAGCACTGGACAGATGAACTATGGCTACACCTTC
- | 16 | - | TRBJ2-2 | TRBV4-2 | CASSQWWDPRSGELFF | TGTGCCAGCAGCCAATGGTGGGACCCCCGAAGCGGGGAGCTGTTTTTT
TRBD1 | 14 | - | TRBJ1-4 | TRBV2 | CASIKDRGHEKLFF | TGTGCCAGCATTAAGGACAGGGGCCACGAAAAACTGTTTTTT
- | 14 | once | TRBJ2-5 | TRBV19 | CASSIRGLQETQYF | TGTGCCAGTAGTATTAGAGGCCTCCAAGAGACCCAGTACTTC
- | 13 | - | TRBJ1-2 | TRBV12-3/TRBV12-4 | CAVGRDLRYGYTF | TGTGCCGTCGGAAGGGACCTTAGATATGGCTACACCTTC
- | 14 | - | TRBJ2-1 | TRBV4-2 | CASSQGSGVNEQFF | TGTGCCAGCAGCCAAGGGTCAGGTGTCAATGAGCAGTTCTTC
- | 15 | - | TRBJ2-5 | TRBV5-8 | CASSFGQGWRETQYF | TGTGCCAGCAGCTTTGGTCAGGGTTGGCGGGAGACCCAGTACTTC
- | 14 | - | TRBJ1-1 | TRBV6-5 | CASFWDEVNTEAFF | TGTGCCAGCTTTTGGGATGAGGTGAACACTGAAGCTTTCTTT
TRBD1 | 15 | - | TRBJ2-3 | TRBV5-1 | CASSIRGRGTDTQYF | TGCGCCAGCAGCATCAGGGGGCGAGGGACAGATACGCAGTATTTT
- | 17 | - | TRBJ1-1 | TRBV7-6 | CASSLVMVGKMNTEAFF | TGTGCCAGCAGCTTAGTGATGGTGGGGAAGATGAACACTGAAGCTTTCTTT
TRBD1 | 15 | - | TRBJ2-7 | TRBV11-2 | CASTLSGTGTYEQYF | TGTGCCAGCACCCTCTCCGGGACAGGGACCTACGAGCAGTACTTC
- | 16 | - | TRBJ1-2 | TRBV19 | CASSKKPDRTSYGYTF | TGTGCCAGTAGTAAAAAACCAGATCGGACAAGCTATGGCTACACCTTC
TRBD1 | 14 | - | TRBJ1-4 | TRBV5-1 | CASSLGTGEEKLFF | TGCGCCAGCAGCCTCGGGACAGGGGAAGAAAAACTGTTTTTT
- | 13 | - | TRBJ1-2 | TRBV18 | CASSYDRNYGYTF | TGTGCCAGCTCCTACGACAGGAACTATGGCTACACCTTC
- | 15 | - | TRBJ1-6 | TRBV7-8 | CASSLSQGNNSPLHF | TGTGCCAGCAGCTTGAGTCAGGGTAATAATTCACCCCTCCACTTT
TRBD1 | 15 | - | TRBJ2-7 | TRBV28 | CASSYPDRGSYEQYF | TGTGCCAGCAGTTACCCCGACAGGGGCTCCTACGAGCAGTACTTC
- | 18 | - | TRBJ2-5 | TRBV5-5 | CASTFDRLDSRRQETQYF | TGTGCCAGCACCTTCGACCGCCTGGACAGCAGGCGCCAAGAGACCCAGTACTTC
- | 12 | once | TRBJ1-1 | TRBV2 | CASISDRDEAFF | TGTGCCAGCATTTCCGACCGAGACGAAGCTTTCTTT
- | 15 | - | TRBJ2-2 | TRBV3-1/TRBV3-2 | CASSQDWGVAGELFF | TGTGCCAGCAGCCAAGATTGGGGGGTTGCCGGGGAGCTGTTTTTT